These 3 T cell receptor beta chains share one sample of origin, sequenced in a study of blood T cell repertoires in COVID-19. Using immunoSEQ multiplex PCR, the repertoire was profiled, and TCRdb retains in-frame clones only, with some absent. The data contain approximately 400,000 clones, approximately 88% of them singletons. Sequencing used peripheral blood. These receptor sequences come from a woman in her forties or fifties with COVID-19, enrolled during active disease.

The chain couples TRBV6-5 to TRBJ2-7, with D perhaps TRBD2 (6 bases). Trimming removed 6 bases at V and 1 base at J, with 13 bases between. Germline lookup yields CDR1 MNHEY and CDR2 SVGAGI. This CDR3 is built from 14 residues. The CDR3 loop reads CASSSSVLSYEQYF. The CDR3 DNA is TGTGCCAGCAGCTCTAGCGTCCTTTCCTACGAGCAGTACTTC.

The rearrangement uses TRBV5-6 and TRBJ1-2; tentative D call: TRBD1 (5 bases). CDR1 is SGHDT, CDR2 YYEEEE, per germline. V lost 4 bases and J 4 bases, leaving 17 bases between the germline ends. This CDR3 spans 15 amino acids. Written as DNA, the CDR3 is TGTGCCAGCAGCCGGGGGAGCCCTTCCATCTATGGCTACACCTTC. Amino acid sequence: CASSRGSPSIYGYTF.

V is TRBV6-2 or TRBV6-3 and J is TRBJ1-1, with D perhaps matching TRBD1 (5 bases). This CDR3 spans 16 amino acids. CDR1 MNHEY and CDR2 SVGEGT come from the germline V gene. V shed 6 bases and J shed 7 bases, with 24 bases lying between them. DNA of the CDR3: TGTGCCAGCAGCTCTCCGGGACTCCTTCTCGAGTTTGAAGCTTTCTTT. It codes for CASSSPGLLLEFEAFF.